The source of this T cell receptor beta chain is a study of blood T cell repertoires in COVID-19. The germline V gene has CDR1 KGHDR and CDR2 SFDVKD. Trimming took 5 bases from V and 6 from J, leaving 15 bases between them. There are 14 residues in the CDR3. Libraries were prepared by immunoSEQ multiplex PCR; TCRdb keeps only in-frame clonotypes and omits some of them. The sample records fewer than 500,000 clones, roughly 90% being singletons. Sequenced: peripheral blood. The clonotype comes from a woman aged 30 to 39 with acute or convalescent COVID-19. V is TRBV24-1 and J is TRBJ1-2; D perhaps matches TRBD1 (6 bases). The CDR3 DNA follows: TGTGCCACCAGTGCTACAAGGGAGGGGGATGGCTACACCTTC. Translated: CATSATREGDGYTF.